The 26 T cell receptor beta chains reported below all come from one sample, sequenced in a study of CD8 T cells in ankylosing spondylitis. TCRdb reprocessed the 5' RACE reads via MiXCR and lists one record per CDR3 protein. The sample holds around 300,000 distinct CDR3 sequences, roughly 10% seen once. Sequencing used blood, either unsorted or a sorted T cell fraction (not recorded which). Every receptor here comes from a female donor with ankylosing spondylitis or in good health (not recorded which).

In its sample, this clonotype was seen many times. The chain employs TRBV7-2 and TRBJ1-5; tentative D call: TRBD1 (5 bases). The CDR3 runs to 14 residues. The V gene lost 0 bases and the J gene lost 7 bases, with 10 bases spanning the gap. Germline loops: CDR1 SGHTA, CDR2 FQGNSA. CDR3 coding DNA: TGTGCCAGCAGCTTAGCCGCCTGGGGCCAGCCCCAGCATTTT. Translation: CASSLAAWGQPQHF.

The CDR3 DNA follows: TGTGCCAGCTCCGGGGGCTGGCGCTACGAGCAGTACTTC. This encodes CASSGGWRYEQYF. The chain recombines TRBV18 with TRBJ2-7; the D call may be TRBD1 or TRBD2 (6 bases each). The CDR3 extends over 13 amino acids. The V end lost 6 bases, the J end lost 3 bases, and 12 bases lay between the germline ends. Germline CDR1 KGHSH, CDR2 LQKENI.

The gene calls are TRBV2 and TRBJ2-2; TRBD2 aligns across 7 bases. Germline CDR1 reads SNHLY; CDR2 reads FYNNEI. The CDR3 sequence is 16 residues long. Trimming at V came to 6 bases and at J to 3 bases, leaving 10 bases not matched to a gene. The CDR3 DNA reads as TGTGCCAGCAGGGTACTAGCGACCGGGGACACCGGGGAGCTGTTTTTT. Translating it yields CASRVLATGDTGELFF. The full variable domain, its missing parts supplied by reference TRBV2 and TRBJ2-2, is EPEVTQTPSHQVTQMGQEVILRCVPISNHLYFYWYRQILGQKVEFLVSFYNNEISEKSEIFDDQFSVERPDGSNFTLKIRSTKLEDSAMYFCASRVLATGDTGELFFGEGSRLTVL.

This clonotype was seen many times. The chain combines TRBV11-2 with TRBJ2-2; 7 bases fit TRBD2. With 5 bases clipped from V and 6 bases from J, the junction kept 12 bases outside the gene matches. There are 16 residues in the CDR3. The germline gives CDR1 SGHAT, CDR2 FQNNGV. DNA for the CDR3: TGTGCCAGCAGCACAGTGGGGGGGAGGAGCGCCGGGGAGCTGTTTTTT. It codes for CASSTVGGRSAGELFF. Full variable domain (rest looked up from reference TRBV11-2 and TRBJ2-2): EAGVAQSPRYKIIEKRQSVAFWCNPISGHATLYWYQQILGQGPKLLIQFQNNGVVDDSQLPKDRFSAERLKGVDSTLKIQPAKLEDSAVYLCASSTVGGRSAGELFFGEGSRLTVL.

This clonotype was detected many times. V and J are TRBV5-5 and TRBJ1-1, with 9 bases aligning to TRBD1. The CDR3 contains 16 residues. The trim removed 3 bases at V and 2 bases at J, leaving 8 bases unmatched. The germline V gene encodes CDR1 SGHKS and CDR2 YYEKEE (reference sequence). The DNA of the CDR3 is TGTGCCAGCAGCTCCTCGGGACAGGGCTTCAACACTGAAGCTTTCTTT. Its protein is CASSSSGQGFNTEAFF. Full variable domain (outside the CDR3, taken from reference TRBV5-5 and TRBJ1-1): DAGVTQSPTHLIKTRGQQVTLRCSPISGHKSVSWYQQVLGQGPQFIFQYYEKEERGRGNFPDRFSARQFPNYSSELNVNALLLGDSALYLCASSSSGQGFNTEAFFGQGTRLTVV.

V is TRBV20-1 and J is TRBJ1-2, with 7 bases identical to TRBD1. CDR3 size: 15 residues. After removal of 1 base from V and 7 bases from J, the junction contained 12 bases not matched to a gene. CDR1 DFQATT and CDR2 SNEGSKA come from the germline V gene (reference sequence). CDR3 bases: TGCAGTGCTAGAGGAGAAGGAGGGGGCAAGTCTGGCTACACCTTC. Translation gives CSARGEGGGKSGYTF.

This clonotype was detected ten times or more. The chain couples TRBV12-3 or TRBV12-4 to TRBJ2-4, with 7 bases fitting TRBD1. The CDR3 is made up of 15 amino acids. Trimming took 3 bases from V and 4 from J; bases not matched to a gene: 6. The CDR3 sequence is CASSFTGTVKNIQYF. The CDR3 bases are TGTGCCAGCAGTTTCACCGGGACAGTGAAAAACATTCAGTACTTC.

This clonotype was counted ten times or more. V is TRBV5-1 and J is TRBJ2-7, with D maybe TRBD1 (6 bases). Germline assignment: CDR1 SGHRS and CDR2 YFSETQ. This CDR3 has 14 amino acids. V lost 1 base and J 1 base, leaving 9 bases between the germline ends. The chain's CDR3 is CASSLTGTSYEQYF. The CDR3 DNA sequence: TGCGCCAGCAGCTTGACCGGGACATCCTACGAGCAGTACTTC. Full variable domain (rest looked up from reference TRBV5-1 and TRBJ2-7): KAGVTQTPRYLIKTRGQQVTLSCSPISGHRSVSWYQQTPGQGLQFLFEYFSETQRNKGNFPGRFSGRQFSNSRSEMNVSTLELGDSALYLCASSLTGTSYEQYFGPGTRLTVT.

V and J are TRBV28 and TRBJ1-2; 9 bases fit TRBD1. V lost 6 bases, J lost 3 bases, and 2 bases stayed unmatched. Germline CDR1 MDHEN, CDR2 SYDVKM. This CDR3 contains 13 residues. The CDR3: CASRRQGDYGYTF. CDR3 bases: TGTGCCAGCAGACGACAGGGGGACTATGGCTACACCTTC.

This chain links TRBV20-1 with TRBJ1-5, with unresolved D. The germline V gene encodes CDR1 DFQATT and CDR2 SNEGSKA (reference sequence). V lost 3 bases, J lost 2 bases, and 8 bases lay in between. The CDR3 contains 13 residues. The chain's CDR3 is CSARSGGNQPQHF. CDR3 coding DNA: TGCAGTGCTAGGAGTGGGGGCAATCAGCCCCAGCATTTT.

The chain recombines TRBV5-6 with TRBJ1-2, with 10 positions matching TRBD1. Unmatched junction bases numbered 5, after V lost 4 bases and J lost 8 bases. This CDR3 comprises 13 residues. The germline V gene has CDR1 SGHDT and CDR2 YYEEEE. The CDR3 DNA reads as TGTGCCAGCAGCGTCGGGACAGGGGAAGGCTACACCTTC. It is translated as CASSVGTGEGYTF.

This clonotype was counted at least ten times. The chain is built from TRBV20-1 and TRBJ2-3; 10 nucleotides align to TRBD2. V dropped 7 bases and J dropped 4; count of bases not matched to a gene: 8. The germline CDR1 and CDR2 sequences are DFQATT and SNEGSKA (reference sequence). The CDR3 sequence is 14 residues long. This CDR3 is CSGDSGRPSDTQYF. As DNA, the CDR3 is TGCAGTGGCGATAGCGGGAGGCCGTCAGATACGCAGTATTTT.

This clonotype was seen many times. The CDR3 coding sequence is TGCGCCAGCCGCAGGGACAACACTGAAGCTTTCTTT. Translation: CASRRDNTEAFF. The chain employs TRBV5-1 and TRBJ1-1; D is perhaps TRBD1 (5 bases). The V end was cut by 7 bases, the J end by 2 bases, with 9 bases between. The CDR3 totals 12 residues. The germline gives CDR1 SGHRS, CDR2 YFSETQ.

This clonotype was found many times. The CDR3 sequence is CASSFRASDTQYF. The CDR3 nucleotides read TGTGCCAGCAGCTTCCGAGCCTCAGATACGCAGTATTTT. V gene TRBV7-3 combines with J gene TRBJ2-3, with no clear D. The CDR3 covers 13 residues. CDR1 is SGHTA and CDR2 is FQGTGA in the germline V gene. The V end was cut by 3 bases, the J end by 4 bases, with 8 bases between.

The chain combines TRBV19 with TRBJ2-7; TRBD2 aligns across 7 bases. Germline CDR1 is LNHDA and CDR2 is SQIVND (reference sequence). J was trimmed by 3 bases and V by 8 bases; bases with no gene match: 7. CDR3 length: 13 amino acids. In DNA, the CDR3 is TGTGCCAGTGATACGGGCGGGAGCTACGAGCAGTACTTC. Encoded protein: CASDTGGSYEQYF.

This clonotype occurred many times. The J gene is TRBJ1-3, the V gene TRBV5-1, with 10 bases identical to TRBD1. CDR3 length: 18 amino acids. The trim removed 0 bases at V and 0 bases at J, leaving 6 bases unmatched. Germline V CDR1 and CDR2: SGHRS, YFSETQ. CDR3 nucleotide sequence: TGCGCCAGCAGCTTGGGAGACAGGGGGCCGATCTCTGGAAACACCATATATTTT. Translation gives CASSLGDRGPISGNTIYF.

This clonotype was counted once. CDR3 region: CASKPDRGRSLDTQYF. The CDR3 DNA follows: TGCGCCAGCAAACCGGACAGGGGGCGCTCACTAGATACGCAGTATTTT. The chain links TRBV5-1 to TRBJ2-3; 11 positions match TRBD1. V was pared by 6 bases and J by 5 bases, with 11 bases of the junction left unmatched. CDR1 is SGHRS, CDR2 YFSETQ, per germline. This CDR3 spans 16 amino acids.

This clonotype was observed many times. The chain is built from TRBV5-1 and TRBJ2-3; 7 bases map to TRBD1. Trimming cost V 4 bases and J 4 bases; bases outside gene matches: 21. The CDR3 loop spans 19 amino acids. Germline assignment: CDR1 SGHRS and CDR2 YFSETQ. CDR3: CASSLRDSAGGGLADTQYF. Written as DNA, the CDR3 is TGCGCCAGCAGCCTCCGGGACAGTGCTGGTGGGGGATTGGCAGATACGCAGTATTTT.

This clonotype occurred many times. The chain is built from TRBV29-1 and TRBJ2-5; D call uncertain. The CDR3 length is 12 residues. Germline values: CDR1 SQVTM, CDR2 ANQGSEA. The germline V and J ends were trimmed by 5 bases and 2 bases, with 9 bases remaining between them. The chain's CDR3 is CSVPRQQETQYF. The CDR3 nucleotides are TGCAGCGTTCCCAGACAACAAGAGACCCAGTACTTC.

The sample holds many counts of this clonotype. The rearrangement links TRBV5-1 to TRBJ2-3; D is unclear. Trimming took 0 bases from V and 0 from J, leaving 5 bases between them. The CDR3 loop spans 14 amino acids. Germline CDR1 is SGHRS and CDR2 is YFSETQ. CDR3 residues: CASSLVPSTDTQYF. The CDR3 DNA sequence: TGCGCCAGCAGCTTGGTACCTAGCACAGATACGCAGTATTTT.

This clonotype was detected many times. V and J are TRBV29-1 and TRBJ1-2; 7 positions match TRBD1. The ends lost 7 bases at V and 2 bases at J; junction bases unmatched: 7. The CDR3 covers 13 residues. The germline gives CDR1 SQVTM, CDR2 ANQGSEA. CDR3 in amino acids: CSGAPDRNYGYTF. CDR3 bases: TGCAGCGGAGCACCGGACAGGAACTATGGCTACACCTTC.

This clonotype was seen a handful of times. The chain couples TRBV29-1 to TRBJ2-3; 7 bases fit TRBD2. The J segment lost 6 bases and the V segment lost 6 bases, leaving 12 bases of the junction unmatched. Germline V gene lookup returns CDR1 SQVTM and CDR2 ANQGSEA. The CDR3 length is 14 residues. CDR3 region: CSVAGTNRADTQYF. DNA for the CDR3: TGCAGCGTGGCCGGGACTAATAGAGCTGATACGCAGTATTTT.

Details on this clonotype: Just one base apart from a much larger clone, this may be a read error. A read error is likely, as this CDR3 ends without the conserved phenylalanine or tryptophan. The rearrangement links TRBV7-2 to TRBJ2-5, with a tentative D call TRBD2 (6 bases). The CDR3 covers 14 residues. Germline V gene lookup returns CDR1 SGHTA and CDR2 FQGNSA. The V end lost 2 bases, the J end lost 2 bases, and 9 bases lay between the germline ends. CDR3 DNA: TGTGCCAGCAGCTTACAGCGGGCTCAAGAGACCCAGTACCTC. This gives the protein CASSLQRAQETQYL.

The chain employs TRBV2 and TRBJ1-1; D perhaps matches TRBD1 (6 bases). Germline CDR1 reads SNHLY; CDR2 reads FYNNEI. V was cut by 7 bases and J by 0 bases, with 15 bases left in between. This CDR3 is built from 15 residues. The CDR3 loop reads CASTSYGGLNTEAFF. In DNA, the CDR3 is TGTGCCAGCACCTCTTATGGGGGCTTGAACACTGAAGCTTTCTTT.

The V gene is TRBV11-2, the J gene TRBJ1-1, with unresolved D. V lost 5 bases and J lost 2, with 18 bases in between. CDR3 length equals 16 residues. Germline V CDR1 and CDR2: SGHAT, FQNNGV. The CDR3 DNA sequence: TGTGCCAGCAGCCTTAATTTTGGGGAAATAAACACTGAAGCTTTCTTT. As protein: CASSLNFGEINTEAFF.

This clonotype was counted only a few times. The CDR3 loop is CASSLVGVQSTDTQYF. As DNA, the CDR3 is TGCGCCAGCAGCTTGGTGGGGGTACAAAGCACAGATACGCAGTATTTT. The J gene is TRBJ2-3, the V gene TRBV5-1; perhaps D is TRBD1 or TRBD2 (5 bases each). V dropped 0 bases and J dropped 0 bases, with 11 bases sitting between them. The CDR3 length is 16 residues. CDR1 is SGHRS and CDR2 is YFSETQ in the germline V gene.